A selection of T cell receptor beta chains follows, all from one sample in a study of blood T cell repertoires in COVID-19. Sequencing was performed with immunoSEQ multiplex PCR; in TCRdb, only in-frame clones are kept and a portion is missing. This sample has about 280,000 clones; 85% occur once, and the top ten carry 2.5%. Sample: PBMCs or T cells enriched from blood (not recorded which). These receptors came from a woman between 50 and 59 years old who had recovered from COVID-19. CDR3s include the opening cysteine and the closing phenylalanine or tryptophan. D genes are given only for firm matches. Clone size is not always given. Where it is, it says once, few, many or a class for expanded clones.

d_gene	abundance	j_gene	v_gene	CDR3nt	CDR3aa
TRBD1	NA	TRBJ1-1	TRBV20-1	TGCAGTGCGGGATTACAGGGGAGAGCTTTCTTT	CSAGLQGRAFF
NA	NA	TRBJ2-2	TRBV9	TGTGCCAGCAGCGTAGTTTTTCCGGGCGGGGAGCTGTTTTTT	CASSVVFPGGELFF
NA	NA	TRBJ2-7	TRBV18	TGTGCCAGCTCACCACAGAAGGGGCCGGCCAACCGCTACGAGCAGTACTTC	CASSPQKGPANRYEQYF
NA	NA	TRBJ1-3	TRBV4-1	TGCGCCAGCAGCCGAACGGGGAACACCATATATTTT	CASSRTGNTIYF
NA	once	TRBJ1-2	TRBV5-1	TGCGCCAGCAGCTTGGGAGCAGGAATTGGCTACACCTTC	CASSLGAGIGYTF
TRBD1	NA	TRBJ2-3	TRBV5-1	TGCGCCAGCAGCACGGGACAGGGCACAGATACGCAGTATTTT	CASSTGQGTDTQYF
TRBD2	NA	TRBJ2-1	TRBV29-1	TGCAGCGCCGGGGGGAGGGACAATGAGCAGTTCTTC	CSAGGRDNEQFF
NA	few	TRBJ1-2	TRBV7-2	TGTGCCAGCAGCTCTCAACTTAACTATGGCTACACCTTC	CASSSQLNYGYTF
TRBD1	once	TRBJ1-5	TRBV19	TGTGCCAGTAGTATTGGGACAGGGTCCGTTCAGCCCCAGCATTTT	CASSIGTGSVQPQHF
TRBD1	NA	TRBJ2-1	TRBV27	TGTGCCAGCAGTTTACACAGGGGGGACTACAATGAGCAGTTCTTC	CASSLHRGDYNEQFF
NA	NA	TRBJ1-1	TRBV14	TGTGCCAGCAGCCAAGATCTTGGGCAGGGTAACACTGAAGCTTTCTTT	CASSQDLGQGNTEAFF
NA	NA	TRBJ1-2	TRBV5-1	TGCGCCAGCAGCTTGGAGAGGATGCGCTATGGCTACACCTTC	CASSLERMRYGYTF
TRBD1	few	TRBJ1-1	TRBV5-1	TGCGCCAGCAGCTGGACAGGGGACACTGAAGCTTTCTTT	CASSWTGDTEAFF
NA	NA	TRBJ1-6	TRBV5-6	TGTGCCAGCAGCAACTCAGGGTGGGGTTCACCCCTCCACTTT	CASSNSGWGSPLHF
NA	many	TRBJ1-1	TRBV19	TGTGCCAGTAGTTTCGGGACATCGAACACTGAAGCTTTCTTT	CASSFGTSNTEAFF
NA	NA	TRBJ2-2	TRBV30	TGTGCCTGGAGTGTGCCCGGGTTGAACGGGGAGCTGTTTTTT	CAWSVPGLNGELFF
TRBD2	once	TRBJ2-5	TRBV24-1	TGTGCCACCAGTGACCCGGGGGGGGCCGGCGAGACCCAGTACTTC	CATSDPGGAGETQYF
TRBD2	NA	TRBJ2-1	TRBV7-6	TGTGCCAGCAGCACCCTAGCGGGAGAGAGTGAGCAGTTCTTC	CASSTLAGESEQFF
TRBD1	NA	TRBJ2-7	TRBV7-2	TGTGCCAGCAGCTTACGGTGGGGCGGGACAGGGTATGGCGAGCAGTACTTC	CASSLRWGGTGYGEQYF
TRBD1	NA	TRBJ2-6	TRBV5-6	TGTGCCAGCAGGGGGACAGGATTCCTCTCTGGGGCCAACGTCCTGACTTTC	CASRGTGFLSGANVLTF
TRBD1	NA	TRBJ2-3	TRBV7-6	TGTGCCAGCAGCCTTTCCGGGACAGGAGGAGATACGCAGTATTTT	CASSLSGTGGDTQYF
NA	NA	TRBJ1-1	TRBV19	TGTGCCAGTAGTATTAACTGGGCTCTGAACACTGAAGCTTTCTTT	CASSINWALNTEAFF
TRBD2	NA	TRBJ2-3	TRBV10-1	TGCGCCAGCAGTGAGAGGCGGGGGACTATCACAGATACGCAGTATTTT	CASSERRGTITDTQYF
NA	NA	TRBJ2-7	TRBV24-1	TGTGCCACCAGTGATTTCCTACCCCTCTCCTACGAGCAGTACTTC	CATSDFLPLSYEQYF
NA	NA	TRBJ2-1	TRBV5-5	TGTGCCAGCAGCCAAAGTCCGCGGGTACAGAACAATGAGCAGTTCTTC	CASSQSPRVQNNEQFF
NA	few	TRBJ1-2	TRBV4-3	TGCGCCAGCAGCCCCCTACTTGAAGCTAACTATGGCTACACCTTC	CASSPLLEANYGYTF
TRBD1	NA	TRBJ2-1	TRBV5-4	TGTGCCATTGGGGACAGGAATTTTGATGAGCAGTTCTTC	CAIGDRNFDEQFF
NA	NA	TRBJ2-5	TRBV6-2/TRBV6-3	TGTGCCAGCAGTTACCCTGTAGCGGAAGAGACCCAGTACTTC	CASSYPVAEETQYF
NA	few	TRBJ1-6	TRBV7-2	TGTGCCAGCAGTCAGGGCCAGACAAATTCACCCCTCCACTTT	CASSQGQTNSPLHF
NA	NA	TRBJ1-1	TRBV30	TGTGCCTCCCGGGAGGGCACGGCCACTGAAGCTTTCTTT	CASREGTATEAFF
TRBD2	few	TRBJ2-7	TRBV7-9	TGTGCCAGCAGCTTGACTAGCGGGAGTTCCTTCGAGCAGTACTTC	CASSLTSGSSFEQYF
NA	few	TRBJ1-5	TRBV6-1	TGTGCCAGCAGTGAAACACGCGGCCTCAGCAATCAGCCCCAGCATTTT	CASSETRGLSNQPQHF
TRBD2	NA	TRBJ2-5	TRBV5-1	TGCGCCAGCAGCTCTTCCGGGACTAGAAAGTGGGACCAGTACTTC	CASSSSGTRKWDQYF
TRBD1	NA	TRBJ2-1	TRBV18	TGTGCCAGCTCACCACGACAGGGGATAGGGTCCGACAATGAGCAGTTCTTC	CASSPRQGIGSDNEQFF
NA	NA	TRBJ1-6	TRBV9	TGTGCCAGCCGGTCGACCACAGGTGTTAATTCACCCCTCCACTTT	CASRSTTGVNSPLHF
NA	once	TRBJ1-4	TRBV30	TGTGCCTGGAAGGGGCTTAATGAAAAACTGTTTTTT	CAWKGLNEKLFF
NA	NA	TRBJ1-4	TRBV5-6	TGTGCCAGCAGCTTGGCGGGCAGGGCGCCGGAAAAACTGTTTTTT	CASSLAGRAPEKLFF
NA	NA	TRBJ1-1	TRBV27	TGTGCCAGCAGTCGGAGCGGAGGCCGTGGCCGTATAAAGAACACTGAAGCTTTCTTT	CASSRSGGRGRIKNTEAFF
NA	NA	TRBJ1-2	TRBV11-2	TGTGCCAGCAGCTTCGTACAGGGTTCCGGCTACACCTTC	CASSFVQGSGYTF
TRBD1	NA	TRBJ1-5	TRBV19	TGTGCCAGTAGTGCTGACAGGGGATCGAATCAGCCCCAGCATTTT	CASSADRGSNQPQHF
TRBD2	NA	TRBJ2-7	TRBV6-2/TRBV6-3	TGTGCCAGCAGTGGGACTAGCGGGTCGGGTGAGCAGTACTTC	CASSGTSGSGEQYF
NA	NA	TRBJ2-1	TRBV21-1	TGTGCCAGCAGCCATGCCCCGGGACTAGAGGACTACAATGAGCAGTTCTTC	CASSHAPGLEDYNEQFF
TRBD1	NA	TRBJ2-2	TRBV10-2	TGCGCCAGCAGTGATACCAGGGGGTCCGGGGAGCTGTTTTTT	CASSDTRGSGELFF
NA	NA	TRBJ2-3	TRBV27	TGTGCCAGCAGTTTAAACGGTTATAGCACAGATACGCAGTATTTT	CASSLNGYSTDTQYF
NA	few	TRBJ1-2	TRBV6-5	TGTGCCAGCAGACCCGGACAGCCAGCCTATGGCTACACCTTC	CASRPGQPAYGYTF
TRBD1	NA	TRBJ1-1	TRBV9	TGTGCCAGCAGCGTAGGGGTCGCTCCCTCAGGGGGCGGGGACACTGAAGCTTTCTTT	CASSVGVAPSGGGDTEAFF
TRBD1	NA	TRBJ2-1	TRBV11-3	TGTGCCAGCAGCTTAGATCGTGGACAGGGGGCGTGGAATGAGCAGTTCTTC	CASSLDRGQGAWNEQFF
NA	NA	TRBJ1-4	TRBV7-2	TGTGCCAGCAGCTTAGAGGGGGGGGGAAAACTGTTTTTT	CASSLEGGGKLFF
NA	NA	TRBJ1-6	TRBV7-7	TGTGCCAGCAGCTCTGTCCTTAATTCACCCCTCCACTTT	CASSSVLNSPLHF
TRBD1	NA	TRBJ2-5	TRBV5-6	TGTGCCAGCAGCGTAAGTGACAGGGGTGTCGAGACCCAGTACTTC	CASSVSDRGVETQYF
NA	NA	TRBJ2-5	TRBV30	TGTGCCTGCCTTGATGCGGGCCCCCAAGAGACCCAGTACTTC	CACLDAGPQETQYF
NA	NA	TRBJ2-3	TRBV24-1	TGTGCCACCCGGGAGTCCCCATCCACAGATACGCAGTATTTT	CATRESPSTDTQYF
TRBD2	NA	TRBJ2-1	TRBV3-1/TRBV3-2	TGTGCCAGCAGCCAATCTAGCGGGAGCTCCTACAATGAGCAGTTCTTC	CASSQSSGSSYNEQFF
TRBD1	NA	TRBJ2-1	TRBV6-2/TRBV6-3	TGTGCCAGCAGTTCGGGACAGGTGGGGAATGAGCAGTTCTTC	CASSSGQVGNEQFF
NA	NA	TRBJ1-2	TRBV5-1	TGCGCCAGCAGCTTGTCCCGGGACACCAACTATGGCTACACCTTC	CASSLSRDTNYGYTF